The 2 T cell receptor beta chains presented below share a single source sample, sequenced in a study of blood T cells in healthy people across ages. Together with a sample-barcoded 5' primer, a J-beta primer mix was included in a second PCR lasting about 7 to 11 cycles. From the 5' RACE reads, TCRdb called clonotypes with MiXCR, one entry per CDR3 protein. Among roughly 2 million distinct CDR3 sequences listed, around 50% were seen once. The material sequenced was blood. The receptors derive from a woman aged 35 to 49 in good health.

The chain recombines TRBV24-1 with TRBJ2-3; 7 bases agree with TRBD1. The germline CDR1 and CDR2 sequences are KGHDR and SFDVKD. The V gene end was trimmed by 2 bases and the J gene end by 0 bases; junction bases not matched to a gene: 7. This CDR3 comprises 17 residues. The CDR3 spells CATSDSGQRDSTDTQYF. For the CDR3, the DNA is TGTGCCACCAGTGATTCGGGACAGAGAGATAGCACAGATACGCAGTATTTT.

This clonotype turned up a few times. The chain employs TRBV3-1 and TRBJ2-5, with 7 bases fitting TRBD2. V was pared by 3 bases and J by 3 bases, with 4 bases of the junction left unmatched. Per the germline V gene, CDR1 is LGHDT and CDR2 is YNNKEL (reference sequence). The CDR3 has 14 residues. CDR3 sequence reads: CASSQRGIEETQYF. The CDR3 coding sequence is TGTGCCAGCAGCCAGCGGGGGATTGAAGAGACCCAGTACTTC.